The rows below give T cell receptor beta chains drawn from one sample of a study of shared clonotypes between healthy human individuals. Produced via immunoSEQ multiplex PCR; TCRdb's table is partial and in-frame only. The data show about 2.1 million clones, with roughly 91% seen just once and about 1.5% held by the top ten. Source material: naive CD8+ T cells from PBMCs. These TCRs come from a man between 18 and 35 years old in good health. Some clones in this sample may be carry-over from other donors' samples. CDR3s include the opening cysteine and the closing phenylalanine or tryptophan. A D gene is named only where the DNA matches it firmly. Expanded clones get a size class; other rows say once, few or many, or leave the size out.

cdr3_nt: TGTGCCAGCAGTTCCCGGGACATGATGTCTGAGCAGTACTTC
cdr3_aa: CASSSRDMMSEQYF
d_call: NA
clone_size: NA
v_call: TRBV6-1
j_call: TRBJ2-7

cdr3_nt: TGTGCCAGCAGCCAAAAGGCCGGGACTAGGGGCTACGAGCAGTACTTC
cdr3_aa: CASSQKAGTRGYEQYF
d_call: TRBD2
clone_size: NA
v_call: TRBV4-2
j_call: TRBJ2-7

cdr3_nt: TGTGCCAGCAGCTTAGTAGCTTGGGACAGGGACACGCAAGAGACCCAGTACTTC
cdr3_aa: CASSLVAWDRDTQETQYF
d_call: TRBD1
clone_size: NA
v_call: TRBV11-2
j_call: TRBJ2-5

cdr3_nt: TGTGCCAGCAGTCCGTATTTCAGGAATGAGCAGTTCTTC
cdr3_aa: CASSPYFRNEQFF
d_call: NA
clone_size: NA
v_call: TRBV27
j_call: TRBJ2-1

cdr3_nt: TGTGCCAGCAGTCCATGGGGGGATACCGGGGAGCTGTTTTTT
cdr3_aa: CASSPWGDTGELFF
d_call: NA
clone_size: NA
v_call: TRBV7-9
j_call: TRBJ2-2

cdr3_nt: TGTGCCAGCAGTGAATGGCAGCTGAACACCGGGGAGCTGTTTTTT
cdr3_aa: CASSEWQLNTGELFF
d_call: NA
clone_size: NA
v_call: TRBV25-1
j_call: TRBJ2-2

cdr3_nt: TGCAGCGTTTTGGGTGGGACTAAAGGCCCGGCGTACGAGCAGTACTTC
cdr3_aa: CSVLGGTKGPAYEQYF
d_call: TRBD2
clone_size: NA
v_call: TRBV29-1
j_call: TRBJ2-7

cdr3_nt: TGTGCCAGCAGTTTATTGACTAGCGGGAGGGCCCCCGCAGATACGCAGTATTTT
cdr3_aa: CASSLLTSGRAPADTQYF
d_call: TRBD2
clone_size: NA
v_call: TRBV27
j_call: TRBJ2-3

cdr3_nt: TGTGCCAGCAAATGGGGCGGGAGCTCCTACGAGCAGTACTTC
cdr3_aa: CASKWGGSSYEQYF
d_call: TRBD2
clone_size: NA
v_call: TRBV27
j_call: TRBJ2-7

cdr3_nt: TGTGCCAGCAGCTTGTATCACGAGCAGTACTTC
cdr3_aa: CASSLYHEQYF
d_call: NA
clone_size: NA
v_call: TRBV5-5
j_call: TRBJ2-7

cdr3_nt: TGTGCCAGCAGCTTGGGAGTATATGAGCAGTTCTTC
cdr3_aa: CASSLGVYEQFF
d_call: NA
clone_size: NA
v_call: TRBV5-6
j_call: TRBJ2-1

cdr3_nt: TGTGCCAGCAGTCCAGGGTGGGGCGGGGGCACTGAAGCTTTCTTT
cdr3_aa: CASSPGWGGGTEAFF
d_call: NA
clone_size: NA
v_call: TRBV27
j_call: TRBJ1-1

cdr3_nt: TGTGCCAGCAGTGAAGGACTAGCGGCCCCCCTTTACGAGCAGTACTTC
cdr3_aa: CASSEGLAAPLYEQYF
d_call: TRBD2
clone_size: once
v_call: TRBV6-1
j_call: TRBJ2-7

cdr3_nt: TGCGCCAGCAGCCAGGGGCTAGCGGTTAACAATGAGCAGTTCTTC
cdr3_aa: CASSQGLAVNNEQFF
d_call: TRBD2
clone_size: NA
v_call: TRBV4-1
j_call: TRBJ2-1

cdr3_nt: TGTGCCAGCAGTGGTGAACCGGACGGGTACTATGATGGCTACACCTTC
cdr3_aa: CASSGEPDGYYDGYTF
d_call: NA
clone_size: NA
v_call: TRBV25-1
j_call: TRBJ1-2

cdr3_nt: TGTGCCTGGAGTCCCCTTCAGGGGGCTAGGGTAAACACCATATATTTT
cdr3_aa: CAWSPLQGARVNTIYF
d_call: TRBD1
clone_size: NA
v_call: TRBV30
j_call: TRBJ1-3